The next 19 T cell receptor beta chains were all read from a single sample in a study of vaccination and CD4 T cells after COVID-19. The Oncomine TCR Beta short-read assay sequenced DNA from cultured CD4+ T cells. The template was genomic DNA from cultured CD4+ T cells. Via MiXCR, TCRdb re-called the PCR reads, giving one row per CDR3 protein. The sample has 8,000 to 10,000 distinct CDR3 sequences, approximately 35% seen once. The antigens these receptors bind are not known. Treatment given: roughly ten-day PBMC culture with coronavirus spike peptide pools or control peptides (ViraFEST assay). An unexposed donor provided the CD4+ T cells, which were collected before the COVID-19 pandemic (2011-2018). Sequencing was done on a sample of CD4+ T cells from blood, cultured in vitro. The receptors shown here come from a human donor in good health.

This clonotype was seen only a few times. The chain links TRBV19 to TRBJ2-1, with 9 positions matching TRBD2. Trimming cost V 4 bases and J 2 bases; bases outside gene matches: 6. Germline lookup yields CDR1 LNHDA and CDR2 SQIVND (reference sequence). The CDR3 runs 16 residues. The CDR3 coding sequence is TGTGCCAGTAGTACCCCTAGCGGGATCGCCTACAATGAGCAGTTCTTC. Translation: CASSTPSGIAYNEQFF.

The chain uses TRBV12-3 or TRBV12-4 and TRBJ2-2, with 8 bases fitting TRBD2. J gave up 8 bases and V 3 bases, and 5 bases lay outside the gene matches. This CDR3 region has 14 residues. For the CDR3, the DNA is TGTGCCAGCAGTTTGGGACTAGGAGTGGGGGAGCTGTTTTTT. It translates to CASSLGLGVGELFF.

This chain links TRBV5-1 with TRBJ2-5, with D unresolved. The CDR3 has 14 amino acids. Trimming shortened V by 2 bases and J by 0 bases, and 8 bases separated the two germline ends. Germline V gene lookup returns CDR1 SGHRS and CDR2 YFSETQ. CDR3 coding DNA: TGCGCCAGCAGCTTCAACCCTAACCAAGAGACCCAGTACTTC. It specifies CASSFNPNQETQYF.

The chain joins TRBV20-1 to TRBJ2-7; TRBD2 agrees at 9 bases. This CDR3 comprises 14 residues. V dropped 5 bases and J dropped 1; count of bases not matched to a gene: 6. CDR1 DFQATT and CDR2 SNEGSKA come from the germline V gene (reference sequence). For the CDR3, the DNA is TGCAGTGCTTTTAGCGGGAGCAATTCCTACGAGCAGTACTTC. Translated, it gives CSAFSGSNSYEQYF.

This clonotype occurred a few times. The gene calls are TRBV19 and TRBJ2-5, with D perhaps TRBD1 or TRBD2 (6 bases each). Deletions cut 6 bases from V and 5 bases from J, with 16 bases between. The CDR3 consists of 14 residues. Germline V gene lookup returns CDR1 LNHDA and CDR2 SQIVND (reference sequence). CDR3 in amino acids: CASRSPGAGETQYF. In nucleotides, the CDR3 is TGTGCCAGTAGAAGTCCGGGGGCAGGGGAGACCCAGTACTTC. The full variable domain, with the rest looked up from reference TRBV19 and TRBJ2-5, is DGGITQSPKYLFRKEGQNVTLSCEQNLNHDAMYWYRQDPGQGLRLIYYSQIVNDFQKGDIAEGYSVSREKKESFPLTVTSAQKNPTAFYLCASRSPGAGETQYFGPGTRLLVL.

This clonotype has just a few counts. This sequence joins TRBV30 and TRBJ1-5; D is unresolved. Germline-derived CDR1 and CDR2 are GTSNPN and SVGIG (reference sequence). The CDR3 runs to 13 residues. V was shortened by 0 bases and J by 9 bases, with 12 bases between the two germline ends. The CDR3 sequence is CAWSVNEPGPQHF. The DNA of the CDR3 is TGTGCCTGGAGTGTTAACGAACCCGGGCCCCAGCATTTT.

Turning to this clonotype: One end of the junction varies from germline; a read error may be responsible. The chain joins TRBV20-1 to TRBJ2-5, with TRBD2 identical over 13 bases. This CDR3 spans 20 amino acids. Per the germline V gene, CDR1 is DFQATT and CDR2 is SNEGSKA (reference sequence). CDR3 amino acids: CSTSGLGGLAGEGVQETQYF. The CDR3 DNA follows: TGCAGTACTAGCGGGTTGGGCGGACTAGCGGGAGAGGGCGTCCAAGAGACCCAGTACTTC.

This sequence joins TRBV5-5 and TRBJ2-1; D might be TRBD2 (5 bases). Germline V lookup: CDR1 SGHKS, CDR2 YYEKEE (reference sequence). V was cut by 3 bases and J by 0 bases, with 13 bases left in between. This CDR3 spans 16 amino acids. CDR3: CASSSWAGSSYNEQFF. The CDR3 DNA reads as TGTGCCAGCAGCTCCTGGGCGGGCAGCTCCTACAATGAGCAGTTCTTC.

The genes are TRBV20-1 and TRBJ1-1, with no clear D. V gave up 5 bases and J gave up 4 bases, with 14 bases separating them. The germline CDR1 and CDR2 sequences are DFQATT and SNEGSKA (reference sequence). CDR3 size: 13 residues. The CDR3 DNA sequence: TGCAGTGCTGAAATGTCGTCGGGCACTGAAGCTTTCTTT. Translating gives CSAEMSSGTEAFF.

The V and J genes are TRBV9 and TRBJ2-3; the match to TRBD2 covers 9 bases. Germline trimming cut 4 bases from V and 0 bases from J; bases unmatched to any gene: 6. The CDR3 runs 16 residues. Germline V gives CDR1 SGDLS, CDR2 YYNGEE. Here the CDR3 reads CASSQTSGTSTDTQYF. CDR3 coding DNA: TGTGCCAGCAGCCAGACTAGCGGAACTAGCACAGATACGCAGTATTTT.

This clonotype was seen more than once but under ten times. The gene calls are TRBV7-6 and TRBJ2-5; 10 bases match TRBD2. V trimming: 6 bases; J trimming: 2 bases; junction bases outside the gene matches: 6. Germline V gene data show CDR1 as SGHVS and CDR2 as FNYEAQ. This CDR3 region has 15 residues. The CDR3 is CASSINSGGQETQYF. CDR3 coding DNA: TGTGCCAGCAGTATAAATAGCGGGGGGCAAGAGACCCAGTACTTC.

V and J are TRBV19 and TRBJ2-1, with 8 bases lining up with TRBD2. Germline V gene data show CDR1 as LNHDA and CDR2 as SQIVND (reference sequence). With V trimmed by 6 bases and J by 0 bases, 7 bases remained unmatched. The CDR3 extends over 16 amino acids. The CDR3 DNA follows: TGTGCCAGTAGGGAGAGCGGGACTAGCTCCTACAATGAGCAGTTCTTC. This gives the protein CASRESGTSSYNEQFF.

This clonotype was counted a few times. J is TRBJ2-7 and V is TRBV6-2 or TRBV6-3; 7 bases are shared with TRBD2. Germline CDR1 MNHEY, CDR2 SVGEGT. CDR3 size: 15 residues. Trimming took 0 bases from V and 2 from J; bases not matched to a gene: 4. CDR3 bases: TGTGCCAGCAGTTACTCTGGACTAGAACCCTACGAGCAGTACTTC. It encodes CASSYSGLEPYEQYF.

This clonotype was seen only a few times. The rearrangement links TRBV19 to TRBJ2-3; D is possibly TRBD1 (6 bases). Between the trimmed V and J ends, which lost 5 bases and 7 bases, there was a span of 19 bases. Germline CDR1 reads LNHDA; CDR2 reads SQIVND (reference sequence). This CDR3 spans 15 amino acids. CDR3 DNA: TGTGCCAGTAGTCCCACTGGACAGCAAGTCAATACGCAGTATTTT. Its protein is CASSPTGQQVNTQYF.

V gene TRBV6-1 combines with J gene TRBJ2-5, with 7 positions matching TRBD2. V was pared by 8 bases and J by 1 base, with 10 bases of the junction left unmatched. CDR1 MNHNS and CDR2 SASEGT come from the germline V gene. The CDR3 spans 15 residues. The CDR3 DNA follows: TGTGCCAGCGCATCCTTTAGCGGGCCCCAAGAGACCCAGTACTTC. Encoded protein: CASASFSGPQETQYF.

CDR3 nucleotide sequence: TGCGCCAGCAGCTCGACGACAGGGAATACGCAGTATTTT. Protein sequence: CASSSTTGNTQYF. This chain connects TRBV4-3 to TRBJ2-3, with 7 bases that match TRBD1. The germline V gene has CDR1 LGHNA and CDR2 YSLEER. The CDR3 has 13 amino acids. J lost 7 bases, V lost 5 bases, and 6 bases had no gene match.

This clonotype is classed as medium-sized. This sequence joins TRBV20-1 and TRBJ1-6; D is undetermined. Trimming took off 6 bases at V and 0 bases at J, with 15 bases between the two ends. CDR3 size: 16 residues. Germline CDR1 DFQATT, CDR2 SNEGSKA (reference sequence). For the CDR3, the DNA is TGCAGTGCAAAAGACGGGTTAGCCTCCTATAATTCACCCCTCCACTTT. Residues: CSAKDGLASYNSPLHF.

This clonotype has only a few counts. The chain recombines TRBV21-1 with TRBJ2-5; whether TRBD1, the table's D call, matches the DNA was not checked. TRBV21-1 is given as a pseudogene. The CDR3 spans 12 residues. CDR3 bases: TGTGCCAGGCGACAGGTCCAAGAGACCCAGTACTTC. Translation: CARRQVQETQYF.

V usage is TRBV20-1 and J usage is TRBJ1-2; D unresolved. Deletions cut 6 bases from V and 1 base from J, with 27 bases between. This CDR3 is built from 18 residues. Looked up from germline, CDR1 is DFQATT and CDR2 is SNEGSKA (reference sequence). The CDR3 is CSAPPQSVGATLNYGYTF. CDR3 DNA sequence: TGCAGTGCCCCCCCCCAAAGTGTGGGCGCGACCCTTAACTATGGCTACACCTTC.